This TCR beta chain was found in a study of T cell clonotyping in hematopoietic cell transplantation. On this clone itself: Antigen specificity is unknown.

Sequenced by immunoSEQ multiplex PCR; TCRdb stores in-frame clones only, minus some. The repertoire holds some 29,000 clones, with around nine tenths as singletons. V dropped 4 bases and J dropped 5; count of bases not matched to a gene: 6. This CDR3 region has 14 residues. Per germline, CDR1 SGHAT and CDR2 FQNNGV. Recipients were bled about 28 days pretransplant and at posttransplant days 30, 100, 180. General observations from the study: No sorting was done, leaving CD4 and CD8 contributions mixed.

Sequencing was performed on PBMCs, taken 100 days after allogeneic stem cell transplant. V usage is TRBV11-2 and J usage is TRBJ1-1; 8 bases align to TRBD1. This TCR was sampled from a female patient aged 50 to 60 who had an allogeneic stem cell transplant from a related donor, so the T cells may come from the graft donor. Some clones in this sample may be carry-over from other donors' samples. CDR3 residues: CASSWGTGGTEAFF. DNA for the CDR3: TGTGCCAGCAGCTGGGGGACAGGAGGGACTGAAGCTTTCTTT.